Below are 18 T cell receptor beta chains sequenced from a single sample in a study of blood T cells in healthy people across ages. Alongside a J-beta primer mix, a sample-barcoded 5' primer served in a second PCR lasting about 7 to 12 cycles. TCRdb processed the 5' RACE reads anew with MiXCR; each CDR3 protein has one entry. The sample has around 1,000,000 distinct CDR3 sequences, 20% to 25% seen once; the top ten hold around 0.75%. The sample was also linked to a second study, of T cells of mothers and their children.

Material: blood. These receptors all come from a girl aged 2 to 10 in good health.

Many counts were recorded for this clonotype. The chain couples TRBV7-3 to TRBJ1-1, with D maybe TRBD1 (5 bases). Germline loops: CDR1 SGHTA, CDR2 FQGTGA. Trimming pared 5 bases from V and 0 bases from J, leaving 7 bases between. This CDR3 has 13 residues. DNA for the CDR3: TGTGCCAGCAGCCCGACAGTGAACACTGAAGCTTTCTTT. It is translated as CASSPTVNTEAFF. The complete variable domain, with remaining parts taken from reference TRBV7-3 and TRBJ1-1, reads GAGVSQTPSNKVTEKGKYVELRCDPISGHTALYWYRQSLGQGPEFLIYFQGTGAADDSGLPNDRFFAVRPEGSVSTLKIQRTERGDSAVYLCASSPTVNTEAFFGQGTRLTVV.

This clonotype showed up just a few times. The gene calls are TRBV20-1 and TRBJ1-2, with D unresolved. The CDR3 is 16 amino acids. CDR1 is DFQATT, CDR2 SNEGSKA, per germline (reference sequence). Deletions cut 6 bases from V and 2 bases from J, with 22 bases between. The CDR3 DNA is TGCAGTGCGAGACGGGGTCGACGGAGCCTAAACTATGGCTACACCTTC. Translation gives CSARRGRRSLNYGYTF.

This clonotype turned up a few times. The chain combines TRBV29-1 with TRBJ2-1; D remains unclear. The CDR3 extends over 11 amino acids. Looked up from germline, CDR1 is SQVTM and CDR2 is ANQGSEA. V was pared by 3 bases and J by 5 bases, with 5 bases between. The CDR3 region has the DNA TGCAGCGTTGATAGGGACAATGAGCAGTTCTTC. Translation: CSVDRDNEQFF.

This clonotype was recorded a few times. The CDR3 DNA reads TGCAGTGCTAGTGACTATAGCGGGGCAAGCACAGATACGCAGTATTTT. Translation: CSASDYSGASTDTQYF. The chain links TRBV20-1 to TRBJ2-3; 8 positions agree with TRBD2. The J segment lost 0 bases and the V segment lost 3 bases, leaving 8 bases of the junction unmatched. This CDR3 has 16 residues. The germline V gene encodes CDR1 DFQATT and CDR2 SNEGSKA (reference sequence).

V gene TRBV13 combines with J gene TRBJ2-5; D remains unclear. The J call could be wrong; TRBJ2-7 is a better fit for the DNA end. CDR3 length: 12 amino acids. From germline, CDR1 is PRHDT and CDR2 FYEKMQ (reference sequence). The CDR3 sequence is CASSSEYYEQYF. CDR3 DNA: TGTGCCAGCAGCTCAGAATACTACGAGCAGTACTTC.

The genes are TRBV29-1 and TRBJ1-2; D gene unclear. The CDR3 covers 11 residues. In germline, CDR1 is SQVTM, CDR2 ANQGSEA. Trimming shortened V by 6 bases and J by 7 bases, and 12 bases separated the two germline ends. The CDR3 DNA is TGCAGCGTCCTTACAGAGCTTGGCTACACCTTC. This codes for CSVLTELGYTF.

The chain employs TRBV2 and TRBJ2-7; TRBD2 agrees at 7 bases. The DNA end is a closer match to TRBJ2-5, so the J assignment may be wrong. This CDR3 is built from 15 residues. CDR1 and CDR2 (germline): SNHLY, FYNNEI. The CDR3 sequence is CASSGERGVQETQYF. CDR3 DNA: TGTGCCAGCAGTGGAGAGCGGGGCGTGCAAGAGACCCAGTACTTC.

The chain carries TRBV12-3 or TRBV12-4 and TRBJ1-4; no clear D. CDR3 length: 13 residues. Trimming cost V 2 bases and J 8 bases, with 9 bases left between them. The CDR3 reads CASSLQVREKLFF. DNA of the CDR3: TGTGCCAGCAGTTTACAAGTGCGGGAAAAACTGTTTTTT.

The CDR3 sequence: CAIRDTVPNTEAFF. Here the CDR3 DNA reads TGTGCCATTCGGGACACGGTGCCGAACACTGAAGCTTTCTTT. This rearrangement joins TRBV10-3 to TRBJ1-1; D is possibly TRBD1 (6 bases). The germline gives CDR1 ENHRY, CDR2 SYGVKD. Trimming took off 9 bases at V and 1 base at J, with 15 bases between the two ends. The CDR3 runs to 14 residues.

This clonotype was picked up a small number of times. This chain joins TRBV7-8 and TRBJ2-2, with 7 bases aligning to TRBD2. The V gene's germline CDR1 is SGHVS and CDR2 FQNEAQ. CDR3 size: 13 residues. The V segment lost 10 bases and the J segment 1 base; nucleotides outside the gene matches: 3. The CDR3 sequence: CAMPSGNTGELFF. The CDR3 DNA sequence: TGTGCCATGCCTAGCGGGAACACCGGGGAGCTGTTTTTT.

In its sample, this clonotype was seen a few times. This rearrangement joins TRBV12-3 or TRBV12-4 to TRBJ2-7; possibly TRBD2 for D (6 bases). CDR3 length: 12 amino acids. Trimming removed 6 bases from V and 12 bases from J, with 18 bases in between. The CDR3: CASRGGFDRWYF. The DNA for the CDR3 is TGTGCCAGCAGGGGGGGATTCGACCGGTGGTACTTC.

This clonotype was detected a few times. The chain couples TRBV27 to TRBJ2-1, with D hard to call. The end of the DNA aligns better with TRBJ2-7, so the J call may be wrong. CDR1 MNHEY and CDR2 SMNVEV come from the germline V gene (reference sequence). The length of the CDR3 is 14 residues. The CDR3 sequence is CASSFAADVDEQYF. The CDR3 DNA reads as TGTGCCAGCAGTTTCGCCGCGGACGTCGACGAGCAGTACTTC.

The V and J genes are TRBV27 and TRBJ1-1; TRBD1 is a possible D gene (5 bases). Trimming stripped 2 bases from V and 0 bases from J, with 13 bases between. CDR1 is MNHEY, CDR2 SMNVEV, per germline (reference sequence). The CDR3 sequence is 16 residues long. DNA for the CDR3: TGTGCCAGCAGTTTAGATGGGTCAGGGTTGAACACTGAAGCTTTCTTT. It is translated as CASSLDGSGLNTEAFF.

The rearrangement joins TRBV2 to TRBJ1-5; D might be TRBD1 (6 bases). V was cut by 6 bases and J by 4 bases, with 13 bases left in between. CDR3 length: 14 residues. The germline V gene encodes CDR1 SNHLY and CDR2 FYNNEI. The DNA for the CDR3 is TGTGCCAGCAGAGGGGGGCGCTTAAATCAGCCCCAGCATTTT. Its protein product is CASRGGRLNQPQHF.

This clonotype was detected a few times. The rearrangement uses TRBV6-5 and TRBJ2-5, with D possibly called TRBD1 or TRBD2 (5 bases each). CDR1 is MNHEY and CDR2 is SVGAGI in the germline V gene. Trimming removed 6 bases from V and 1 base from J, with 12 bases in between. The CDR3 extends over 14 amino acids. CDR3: CASSNKGTQETQYF. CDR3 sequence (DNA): TGTGCCAGCAGCAACAAGGGGACCCAAGAGACCCAGTACTTC.

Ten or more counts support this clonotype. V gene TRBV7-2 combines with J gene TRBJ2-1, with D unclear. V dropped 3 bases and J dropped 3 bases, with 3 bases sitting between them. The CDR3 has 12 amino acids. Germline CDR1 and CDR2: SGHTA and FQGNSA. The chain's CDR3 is CASSFNYNEQFF. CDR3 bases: TGTGCCAGCAGCTTTAACTACAATGAGCAGTTCTTC.

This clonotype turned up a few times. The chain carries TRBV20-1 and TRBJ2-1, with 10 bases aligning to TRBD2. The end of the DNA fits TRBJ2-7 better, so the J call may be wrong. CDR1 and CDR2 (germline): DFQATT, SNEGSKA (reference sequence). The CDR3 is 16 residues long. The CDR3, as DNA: TGCAGTGCTAGAGATACGGCTAGCGGGAGTAGTAACGAGCAGTACTTC. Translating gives CSARDTASGSSNEQYF.

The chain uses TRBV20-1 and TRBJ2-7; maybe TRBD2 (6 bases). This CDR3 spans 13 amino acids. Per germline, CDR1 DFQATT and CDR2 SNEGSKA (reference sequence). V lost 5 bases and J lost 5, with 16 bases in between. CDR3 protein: CSAAPGVRDEQYF. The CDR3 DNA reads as TGCAGTGCTGCCCCGGGGGTTCGGGACGAGCAGTACTTC.